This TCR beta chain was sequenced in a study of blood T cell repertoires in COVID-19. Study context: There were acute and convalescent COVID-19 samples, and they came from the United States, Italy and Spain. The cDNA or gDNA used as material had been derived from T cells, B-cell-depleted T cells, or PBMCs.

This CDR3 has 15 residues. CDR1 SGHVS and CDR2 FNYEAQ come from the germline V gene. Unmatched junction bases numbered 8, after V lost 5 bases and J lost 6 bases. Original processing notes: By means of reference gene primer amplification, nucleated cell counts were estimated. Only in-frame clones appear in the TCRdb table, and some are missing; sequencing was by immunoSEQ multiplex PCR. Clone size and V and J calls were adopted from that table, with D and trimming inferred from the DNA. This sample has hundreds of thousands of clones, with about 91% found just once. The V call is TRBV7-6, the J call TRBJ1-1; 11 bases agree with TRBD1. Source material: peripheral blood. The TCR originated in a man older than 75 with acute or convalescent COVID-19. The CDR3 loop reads CASSGRTGGTAEAFF. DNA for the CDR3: TGTGCCAGCAGCGGACGGACAGGGGGCACCGCTGAAGCTTTCTTT.